The 16 T cell receptor beta chains in this list originate from one sample, sequenced in a study of CD8 T cells in ankylosing spondylitis (dated by TCRdb to 2017 to 2019). Library preparation used 5' RACE. Instrument on record: Illumina HiSeq 2500. In-frame beta chains were kept once TCRdb had trimmed the public reads at Q25 with fastp and called clones with MiXCR. All rows with the same CDR3 protein become a single entry with the most common DNA and genes. The sample yields roughly 180,000 distinct CDR3 sequences; roughly 10% were counted once. The top ten hold approximately 15% of the sample. Sample: blood, either unsorted or a sorted T cell fraction (not recorded which). These receptors all stem from a female donor with ankylosing spondylitis or in good health (not recorded which).

The gene calls are TRBV11-3 and TRBJ2-1, with TRBD2 as a possible D gene (6 bases). The CDR3 spans 16 residues. Trimming took 1 base from V and 4 from J, leaving 14 bases between them. The V gene's germline CDR1 is SGHNT and CDR2 YENEEA. CDR3 loop: CASSLGSRGIYNEQFF. The DNA of the CDR3 is TGTGCCAGCAGCTTAGGATCGCGCGGGATATACAATGAGCAGTTCTTC.

This clonotype has just a few counts. The chain joins TRBV12-3 or TRBV12-4 to TRBJ2-1; TRBD2 aligns across 8 bases. CDR3 length: 16 residues. The J segment lost 3 bases and the V segment lost 7 bases, leaving 11 bases of the junction unmatched. The CDR3 nucleotides are TGTGCCAGCACCACCGGGGGGGCGGTAATCTACAATGAGCAGTTCTTC. Translation gives CASTTGGAVIYNEQFF.

This clonotype was recorded a few times. The chain is built from TRBV5-6 and TRBJ2-7; D gene uncertain. Germline CDR1 and CDR2: SGHDT and YYEEEE. CDR3 length: 13 amino acids. V lost 2 bases and J 2 bases, leaving 8 bases between the germline ends. CDR3 residues: CASSFRLPYEQYF. The CDR3 coding sequence is TGTGCCAGCAGCTTTAGGCTGCCCTACGAGCAGTACTTC.

For this clonotype: This may be a read error: a much more frequent sequence differs by one nucleotide. The chain employs TRBV20-1 and TRBJ2-5; 10 bases agree with TRBD2. Germline CDR1 is DFQATT and CDR2 is SNEGSKA (reference sequence). The CDR3 is 18 residues long. The CDR3 DNA reads as TGCAATGCTAGAGATATGGGTCTAGCGGGAGTATTCCAAGAGACCCAGTACTTC. It specifies CNARDMGLAGVFQETQYF.

Within the sample, this clonotype is medium-sized. This chain joins TRBV27 and TRBJ2-1; TRBD2 aligns across 9 bases. Trimming cost V 6 bases and J 5 bases; bases outside gene matches: 20. The CDR3 consists of 19 residues. The V gene's germline CDR1 is MNHEY and CDR2 SMNVEV (reference sequence). CDR3 region: CASRGKENVAGDSDNEQFF. CDR3 nucleotides: TGTGCCAGCAGAGGAAAGGAAAACGTAGCGGGAGATTCCGACAATGAGCAGTTCTTC.

Ten or more counts support this clonotype. J is TRBJ1-1 and V is TRBV5-1, with D hard to call. Looked up from germline, CDR1 is SGHRS and CDR2 is YFSETQ. The CDR3 loop spans 14 amino acids. With 0 bases removed from V and 6 bases from J, the gap between germline ends came to 12 bases. This CDR3 reads CASSLGQGSAEAFF. The CDR3 coding sequence is TGCGCCAGCAGCTTGGGACAAGGGTCGGCTGAAGCTTTCTTT.

This chain joins TRBV6-1 and TRBJ2-1; weak D call: TRBD2 (6 bases). The CDR3 has 15 residues. The V end lost 5 bases, the J end lost 4 bases, and 15 bases lay between the germline ends. The germline gives CDR1 MNHNS, CDR2 SASEGT. For the CDR3, the DNA is TGTGCCAGCAGTCCGACTAGTACCACATACAATGAGCAGTTCTTC. This gives the protein CASSPTSTTYNEQFF.

In its sample, this clonotype was seen a few times. The V gene is TRBV10-1, the J gene TRBJ2-7; TRBD2 matches 9 bases. V was pared by 5 bases and J by 2 bases, with 4 bases of the junction left unmatched. Germline-derived CDR1 and CDR2 are WNHNN and SYGVQD (reference sequence). The CDR3 totals 14 residues. In nucleotides, the CDR3 is TGCGCCAGCAGTACTAGCGGGCGCCCCTACGAGCAGTACTTC. Residues: CASSTSGRPYEQYF.

This clonotype has a handful of counts. The chain joins TRBV9 to TRBJ2-1; D gene unclear. V lost 3 bases and J lost 4, with 20 bases in between. CDR1 and CDR2 (germline): SGDLS, YYNGEE. This CDR3 is 17 amino acids long. The CDR3 region is CASSATEKGLGYNEQFF. Written as DNA, the CDR3 is TGTGCCAGCAGCGCGACGGAAAAGGGATTGGGGTACAATGAGCAGTTCTTC.

The CDR3 reads CASKGFDQPQHF. Written as DNA, the CDR3 is TGTGCCAGCAAAGGCTTTGATCAGCCCCAGCATTTT. V and J are TRBV2 and TRBJ1-5; the D is unclear. The CDR3 runs to 12 residues. Germline assignment: CDR1 SNHLY and CDR2 FYNNEI. V lost 7 bases and J 5 bases, leaving 9 bases between the germline ends. The variable domain in full, completed from reference TRBV2 and TRBJ1-5, reads EPEVTQTPSHQVTQMGQEVILRCVPISNHLYFYWYRQILGQKVEFLVSFYNNEISEKSEIFDDQFSVERPDGSNFTLKIRSTKLEDSAMYFCASKGFDQPQHFGDGTRLSIL.

This clonotype was seen a handful of times. The V and J genes are TRBV5-1 and TRBJ2-5; 7 bases are shared with TRBD2. This CDR3 contains 14 residues. The germline gives CDR1 SGHRS, CDR2 YFSETQ. Trimming removed 3 bases from V and 4 bases from J; junction bases left unmatched: 6. CDR3 region: CASSSGLGLETQYF. CDR3 in DNA: TGCGCCAGCAGCTCCGGACTAGGCTTAGAGACCCAGTACTTC.

This clonotype has a count of ten or more. The CDR3 loop is CASSWGVSEQFF. CDR3 sequence (DNA): TGTGCCAGCAGTTGGGGGGTCTCTGAGCAGTTCTTC. The rearrangement joins TRBV12-3 or TRBV12-4 to TRBJ2-1; weak D call: TRBD2 (6 bases). This CDR3 is 12 amino acids long. The V end was cut by 4 bases, the J end by 9 bases, with 10 bases between.

This clonotype was detected a few times. The chain is built from TRBV24-1 and TRBJ2-1, with a weak D call TRBD1 (5 bases). This CDR3 is 12 amino acids long. Germline V CDR1 and CDR2: KGHDR, SFDVKD. Trimming cost V 8 bases and J 9 bases, with 13 bases left between them. CDR3 bases: TGTGCCACCACAGGGCCTTGGGGTGAGCAGTTCTTC. It specifies CATTGPWGEQFF.

This clonotype was recorded at least ten times. The V call is TRBV28, the J call TRBJ2-1; maybe TRBD1 (5 bases). V lost 8 bases to trimming and J lost 3 bases, with 17 bases between them. CDR1 is MDHEN, CDR2 SYDVKM, per germline. The CDR3 consists of 15 residues. CDR3 sequence reads: CASAESRGLYNEQFF. The CDR3 DNA is TGTGCCAGCGCCGAATCTAGGGGCCTCTACAATGAGCAGTTCTTC.

This clonotype has just a few counts. The chain couples TRBV4-3 to TRBJ1-5, with 7 bases that match TRBD1. The V gene end was trimmed by 1 base and the J gene end by 3 bases; junction bases not matched to a gene: 3. CDR3 size: 15 residues. Germline lookup yields CDR1 LGHNA and CDR2 YSLEER. The CDR3 region has the DNA TGCGCCAGCAGCCAAGCGACAGGGAACAATCAGCCCCAGCATTTT. It codes for CASSQATGNNQPQHF.

This clonotype occurred a few times. V is TRBV4-1 and J is TRBJ1-3; D not resolved. The CDR3 runs 15 residues. Trimming shortened V by 1 base and J by 1 base, and 8 bases separated the two germline ends. CDR1 is MGHRA and CDR2 is YSYEKL in the germline V gene. CDR3 nucleotide sequence: TGCGCCAGCAGCCAAGGTAGCTCTTCTGGAAACACCATATATTTT. Protein sequence: CASSQGSSSGNTIYF.